These 30 T cell receptor beta chains were sequenced from one sample in a study. MiXCR was run by TCRdb on the RT-PCR reads, yielding one entry per CDR3 protein. The table has more than 600,000 distinct CDR3 sequences, over 12% seen once. Material for sequencing was memory CD4+ T cells from blood. These receptor sequences come from a female donor in good health, serving as a healthy control.

CDR3: CASSLISGRAADTQYF. The CDR3 coding sequence is TGTGCCAGCAGCTTAATTAGCGGGAGGGCCGCAGATACGCAGTATTTT. The chain recombines TRBV7-2 with TRBJ2-3; TRBD2 matches at 11 bases. This CDR3 has 16 residues. Germline CDR1 and CDR2: SGHTA and FQGNSA. V lost 2 bases and J lost 4; bases outside the gene matches: 5.

With regard to this clonotype: This may stem from a read error, because a much larger clone lies one nucleotide away. This sequence joins TRBV10-3 and TRBJ2-7; the D call may be TRBD1 or TRBD2 (6 bases each). Germline CDR1 ENHRY, CDR2 SYGVKD. This CDR3 has 17 amino acids. Deletions cut 0 bases from V and 6 bases from J, with 21 bases between. This CDR3 reads CAISESGQGHGTREQYF. The CDR3, as DNA: TGTGCCATCAGTGAGTCGGGACAAGGACATGGGACTCGCGAGCAGTACTTC.

The V and J genes are TRBV20-1 and TRBJ1-6; a possible D gene is TRBD1 (5 bases). This CDR3 is 14 amino acids long. Germline V gene data show CDR1 as DFQATT and CDR2 as SNEGSKA (reference sequence). V lost 3 bases, J lost 10 bases, and 16 bases lay in between. CDR3 amino acids: CSARDQGIGSPLHF. CDR3 nucleotides: TGCAGTGCTAGGGACCAGGGAATTGGCTCACCCCTCCACTTT.

The J gene is TRBJ2-1, the V gene TRBV24-1; D not resolved. The V end lost 5 bases, the J end lost 7 bases, and 5 bases lay between the germline ends. The CDR3 totals 11 residues. Germline-derived CDR1 and CDR2 are KGHDR and SFDVKD. The CDR3 sequence: CATSAKNEQFF. CDR3 DNA sequence: TGTGCCACCAGTGCTAAGAATGAGCAGTTCTTC.

This clonotype was counted only a few times. This chain uses TRBV7-6 with TRBJ2-5; no reliable D call. Trimming pared 3 bases from V and 6 bases from J, leaving 11 bases between. Germline values: CDR1 SGHVS, CDR2 FNYEAQ. The CDR3 has 13 residues. The CDR3 loop is CASSLWATQTQYF. Written as DNA, the CDR3 is TGTGCCAGCAGCTTGTGGGCGACCCAGACCCAGTACTTC.

The chain recombines TRBV7-9 with TRBJ1-4; D might be TRBD1 (5 bases). With 5 bases removed from V and 5 bases from J, the gap between germline ends came to 15 bases. CDR3 size: 15 residues. Germline loops: CDR1 SEHNR, CDR2 FQNEAQ (reference sequence). CDR3: CASSLSTVANEKLFF. The CDR3 nucleotides read TGTGCCAGCAGCCTCTCGACAGTAGCGAATGAAAAACTGTTTTTT.

The sample holds a few counts of this clonotype. The chain employs TRBV28 and TRBJ2-1; 8 nucleotides agree with TRBD2. This CDR3 region has 13 residues. The V segment lost 8 bases and the J segment 3 bases; nucleotides outside the gene matches: 3. In germline, CDR1 is MDHEN, CDR2 SYDVKM. The CDR3 region has the DNA TGTGCCAGCTCGACTAGCGACTACAATGAGCAGTTCTTC. Its protein is CASSTSDYNEQFF.

The chain is built from TRBV27 and TRBJ2-1, with 7 bases identical to TRBD2. Germline trimming cut 5 bases from V and 7 bases from J; bases unmatched to any gene: 8. CDR3 length: 14 amino acids. The V gene's germline CDR1 is MNHEY and CDR2 SMNVEV (reference sequence). CDR3 sequence: CASSVYGTTNEQFF. DNA for the CDR3: TGTGCCAGCAGTGTCTACGGGACTACGAATGAGCAGTTCTTC.

This clonotype was counted at least ten times. The rearrangement uses TRBV6-1 and TRBJ2-1; TRBD1 agrees at 8 bases. The germline CDR1 and CDR2 sequences are MNHNS and SASEGT. The CDR3 covers 13 residues. Trimming removed 5 bases from V and 7 bases from J; junction bases left unmatched: 4. CDR3 nucleotide sequence: TGTGCCAGCAGTATGACAGGGGATAATGAGCAGTTCTTC. Its translation: CASSMTGDNEQFF.

About this clonotype: A junction end diverges from the germline sequence, so it may reflect a read error. The chain recombines TRBV7-7 with TRBJ1-1; D is perhaps TRBD1 (5 bases). This CDR3 is 18 amino acids long. Germline V gene sequence: CDR1 SSHAT, CDR2 FNYEAQ (reference sequence). The CDR3 spells CASSLDRDGNRTGTEAFF. The DNA of the CDR3 is TGTGCTAGCAGCTTAGATCGGGACGGAAACAGAACTGGAACTGAAGCTTTCTTT.

The J gene is TRBJ2-1, the V gene TRBV24-1, with D unclear. The V end was cut by 1 base, the J end by 9 bases, with 9 bases between. Germline lookup yields CDR1 KGHDR and CDR2 SFDVKD. The length of the CDR3 is 13 residues. CDR3 loop: CATSDFGVGEQFF. As DNA, the CDR3 is TGTGCCACCAGTGATTTTGGGGTAGGTGAGCAGTTCTTC.

The genes are TRBV20-1 and TRBJ2-1; 8 nucleotides agree with TRBD2. The CDR3 sequence is 15 residues long. The V gene's germline CDR1 is DFQATT and CDR2 SNEGSKA (reference sequence). With V trimmed by 5 bases and J by 2 bases, 8 bases remained unmatched. Written as DNA, the CDR3 is TGCAGTGCTCCCCCGGGAGGGGTGACCTACAATGAGCAGTTCTTC. Protein sequence: CSAPPGGVTYNEQFF.

In nucleotides, the CDR3 is TGCAGTGCTACCGGGACAGGGACTCAGCCCCAGCATTTT. Protein sequence: CSATGTGTQPQHF. The rearrangement links TRBV20-1 to TRBJ1-5; TRBD1 agrees at 9 bases. The CDR3 length is 13 residues. The trim removed 4 bases at V and 6 bases at J, leaving 4 bases unmatched. CDR1 is DFQATT and CDR2 is SNEGSKA in the germline V gene (reference sequence).

CDR3 loop: CASRPRPGLRGNTIYF. CDR3 sequence (DNA): TGTGCCAGCAGGCCAAGACCAGGGCTAAGAGGAAACACCATATATTTT. The V and J genes are TRBV6-5 and TRBJ1-3, with D possibly TRBD1 on 5 matching bases. V was cut by 6 bases and J by 4 bases, with 19 bases left in between. Germline values: CDR1 MNHEY, CDR2 SVGAGI. CDR3 length: 16 residues.

The CDR3 spells CASSPPGGRGNEQFF. For the CDR3, the DNA is TGTGCCAGCAGCCCCCCAGGTGGGAGAGGGAATGAGCAGTTCTTC. The chain has TRBV11-2 and TRBJ2-1, with D perhaps TRBD2 (5 bases). Per germline, CDR1 SGHAT and CDR2 FQNNGV. V was trimmed by 5 bases and J by 7 bases, leaving 18 bases between them. This CDR3 comprises 15 residues.

The CDR3 reads CASSPRTGLSSGANVLTF. The CDR3 nucleotides are TGTGCCAGCAGTCCCCGGACAGGACTCAGCTCGGGGGCCAACGTCCTGACTTTC. This chain joins TRBV27 and TRBJ2-6, with 7 positions matching TRBD1. CDR1 and CDR2 (germline): MNHEY, SMNVEV (reference sequence). This CDR3 is built from 18 residues. V lost 5 bases to trimming and J lost 4 bases; unmatched junction nucleotides: 14.

The genes are TRBV20-1 and TRBJ2-1; 11 bases agree with TRBD2. The germline CDR1 and CDR2 sequences are DFQATT and SNEGSKA (reference sequence). Trimming cost V 3 bases and J 6 bases; bases outside gene matches: 7. This CDR3 has 15 residues. The CDR3 reads CSARTIAGGLNEQFF. In DNA form, the CDR3 reads TGCAGTGCTAGGACGATAGCGGGGGGGCTCAATGAGCAGTTCTTC.

The gene calls are TRBV12-3 or TRBV12-4 and TRBJ1-3, with TRBD1 as a possible D gene (6 bases). The CDR3 consists of 18 residues. Trimming took off 7 bases at V and 3 bases at J, with 25 bases between the two ends. Here the CDR3 reads CASIVDPGGAFGGNTIYF. DNA of the CDR3: TGTGCCAGCATTGTCGATCCTGGGGGGGCATTTGGTGGAAACACCATATATTTT.

This clonotype was observed at least ten times. The chain employs TRBV5-6 and TRBJ2-5, with D perhaps matching TRBD2 (6 bases). This CDR3 has 14 residues. Trimming removed 0 bases from V and 4 bases from J, with 10 bases in between. The germline V gene encodes CDR1 SGHDT and CDR2 YYEEEE. The CDR3 is CASSLVGSGETQYF. In DNA, the CDR3 is TGTGCCAGCAGCTTGGTCGGTAGCGGAGAGACCCAGTACTTC.

The CDR3 spells CASGQGTGYGYTF. CDR3 nucleotides: TGTGCCAGCGGACAGGGAACGGGATATGGCTACACCTTC. V usage is TRBV12-3 or TRBV12-4 and J usage is TRBJ1-2; 8 bases line up with TRBD1. With 8 bases clipped from V and 5 bases from J, the junction kept 7 bases outside the gene matches. This CDR3 has 13 amino acids.

This sequence joins TRBV20-1 and TRBJ2-1; 12 nucleotides match TRBD2. The CDR3 has 16 residues. Germline CDR1 reads DFQATT; CDR2 reads SNEGSKA (reference sequence). V shed 3 bases, J shed 6 bases, and the junction held 9 bases outside the gene matches. Here the CDR3 DNA reads TGCAGTGCTAGTGGTCTAGCGGGAGGGCCCAGCAATGAGCAGTTCTTC. Translated: CSASGLAGGPSNEQFF.

This clonotype was picked up a small number of times. This chain uses TRBV6-8 with TRBJ1-2; D unclear. The length of the CDR3 is 13 residues. V lost 7 bases and J 8 bases, leaving 17 bases between the germline ends. Germline loops: CDR1 MNHGY, CDR2 SAAAGT. In DNA form, the CDR3 reads TGTGCCAGCACCCCGGGCCGTATTAGGGGCTACACCTTC. It yields the protein CASTPGRIRGYTF.

This clonotype appeared a few times. The V gene is TRBV12-3 or TRBV12-4, the J gene TRBJ2-7; TRBD2 is a possible D gene (6 bases). V gave up 4 bases and J gave up 5 bases, with 18 bases separating them. This CDR3 comprises 15 residues. The CDR3 loop is CASSSYPGRSNEQYF. The CDR3 region has the DNA TGTGCCAGCAGTTCCTACCCCGGGAGAAGCAACGAGCAGTACTTC.

This chain joins TRBV7-3 and TRBJ2-3, with D tentatively TRBD2 (5 bases). From germline, CDR1 is SGHTA and CDR2 FQGTGA. This CDR3 is built from 14 residues. Trimming shortened V by 0 bases and J by 2 bases, and 6 bases separated the two germline ends. The CDR3 loop is CASSLTSDTDTQYF. The CDR3 DNA follows: TGTGCCAGCAGCTTAACTAGCGACACAGATACGCAGTATTTT. The whole variable domain, remainder taken from reference TRBV7-3 and TRBJ2-3, is GAGVSQTPSNKVTEKGKYVELRCDPISGHTALYWYRQSLGQGPEFLIYFQGTGAADDSGLPNDRFFAVRPEGSVSTLKIQRTERGDSAVYLCASSLTSDTDTQYFGPGTRLTVL.

The chain links TRBV2 to TRBJ1-5; TRBD1 aligns across 7 bases. Germline assignment: CDR1 SNHLY and CDR2 FYNNEI. The V gene end was trimmed by 3 bases and the J gene end by 0 bases; junction bases not matched to a gene: 5. The CDR3 is made up of 16 amino acids. The CDR3 coding sequence is TGTGCCAGCAGTGAGGCAGGACAGGCTAGCAATCAGCCCCAGCATTTT. Translation: CASSEAGQASNQPQHF.

CDR3 region: CASSLLLAGDNEQFF. CDR3 coding DNA: TGCGCCAGCAGCTTGTTACTAGCGGGAGACAATGAGCAGTTCTTC. The genes are TRBV5-1 and TRBJ2-1, with 11 bases matching TRBD2. The CDR3 sequence is 15 residues long. The germline gives CDR1 SGHRS, CDR2 YFSETQ. Unmatched junction bases numbered 2, after V lost 1 base and J lost 5 bases.

V gene TRBV7-2 combines with J gene TRBJ1-4, with D tentatively TRBD1 (5 bases). CDR1 SGHTA and CDR2 FQGNSA come from the germline V gene. V lost 5 bases and J 1 base, leaving 5 bases between the germline ends. The CDR3 contains 13 residues. CDR3 sequence (DNA): TGTGCCAGCAGCAGGGGAACTAATGAAAAACTGTTTTTT. Translated, it gives CASSRGTNEKLFF.

The chain employs TRBV18 and TRBJ1-3; 9 bases align to TRBD1. The CDR3 totals 17 residues. V lost 2 bases, J lost 1 base, and 6 bases stayed unmatched. From germline, CDR1 is KGHSH and CDR2 LQKENI. The CDR3 here is CASSPISDRGSGNTIYF. The CDR3 nucleotides read TGTGCCAGCTCACCAATCTCGGACAGGGGTTCTGGAAACACCATATATTTT.

There are many counts of this clonotype. The CDR3 nucleotides read TGTGCCAGCAGCCAACTCGGTTCGACAGGGTGGCATGGCTACACCTTC. It is translated as CASSQLGSTGWHGYTF. The gene calls are TRBV9 and TRBJ1-2; TRBD1 agrees at 7 bases. Trimming at V came to 4 bases and at J to 6 bases, leaving 15 bases not matched to a gene. In germline, CDR1 is SGDLS, CDR2 YYNGEE. The CDR3 sequence is 16 residues long.

This clonotype turned up a few times. The chain links TRBV29-1 to TRBJ1-1; the D is unclear. The V gene lost 8 bases and the J gene lost 0 bases, with 16 bases spanning the gap. This CDR3 spans 14 amino acids. CDR1 is SQVTM and CDR2 is ANQGSEA in the germline V gene. This chain's CDR3 is CSLRGGLMNTEAFF. CDR3 nucleotide sequence: TGCAGCCTTCGGGGAGGGTTAATGAACACTGAAGCTTTCTTT.